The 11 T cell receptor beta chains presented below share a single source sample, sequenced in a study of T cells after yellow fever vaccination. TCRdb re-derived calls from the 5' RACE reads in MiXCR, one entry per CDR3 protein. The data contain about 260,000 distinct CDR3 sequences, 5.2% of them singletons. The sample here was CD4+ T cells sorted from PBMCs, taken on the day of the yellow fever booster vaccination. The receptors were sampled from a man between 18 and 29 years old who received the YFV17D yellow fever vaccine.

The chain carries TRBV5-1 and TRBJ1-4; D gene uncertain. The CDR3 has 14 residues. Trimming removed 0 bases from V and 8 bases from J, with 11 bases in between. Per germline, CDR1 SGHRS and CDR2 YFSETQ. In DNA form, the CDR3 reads TGCGCCAGCAGCTTGGCTTTGTTTGCCGAAAAACTGTTTTTT. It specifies CASSLALFAEKLFF.

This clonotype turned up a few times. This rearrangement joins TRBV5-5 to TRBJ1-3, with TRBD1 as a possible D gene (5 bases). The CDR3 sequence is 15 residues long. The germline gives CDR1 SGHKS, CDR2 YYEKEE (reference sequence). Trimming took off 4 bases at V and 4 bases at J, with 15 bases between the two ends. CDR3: CASSLWWTPGNTIYF. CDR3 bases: TGTGCCAGCAGCCTTTGGTGGACACCAGGAAACACCATATATTTT.

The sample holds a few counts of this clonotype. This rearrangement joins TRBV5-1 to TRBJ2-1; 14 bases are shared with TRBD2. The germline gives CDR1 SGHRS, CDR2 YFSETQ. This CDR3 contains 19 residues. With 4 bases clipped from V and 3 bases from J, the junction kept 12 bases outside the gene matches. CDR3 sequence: CASSRPTGTSGGSYNEQFF. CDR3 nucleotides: TGCGCCAGCAGCCGCCCCACCGGGACTAGCGGGGGAAGCTACAATGAGCAGTTCTTC.

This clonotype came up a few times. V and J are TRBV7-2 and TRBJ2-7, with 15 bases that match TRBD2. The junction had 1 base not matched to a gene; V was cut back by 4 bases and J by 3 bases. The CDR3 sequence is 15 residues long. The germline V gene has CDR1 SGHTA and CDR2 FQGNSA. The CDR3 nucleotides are TGTGCCAGCAGCTCGGGACTAGCGGGGGGCTACGAGCAGTACTTC. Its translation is CASSSGLAGGYEQYF.

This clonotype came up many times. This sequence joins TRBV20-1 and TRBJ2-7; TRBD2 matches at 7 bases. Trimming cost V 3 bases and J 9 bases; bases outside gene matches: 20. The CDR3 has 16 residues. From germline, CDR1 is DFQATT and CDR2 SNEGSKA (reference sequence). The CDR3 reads CSARVDSAGQAPRQYV. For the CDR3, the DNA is TGCAGTGCTAGGGTTGACTCAGCGGGGCAGGCTCCGAGGCAGTACGTC.

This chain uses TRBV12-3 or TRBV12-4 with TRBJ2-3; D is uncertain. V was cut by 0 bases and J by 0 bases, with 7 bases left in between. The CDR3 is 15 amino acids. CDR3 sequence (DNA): TGTGCCAGCAGTTTAGCTAAGGCTAGCACAGATACGCAGTATTTT. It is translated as CASSLAKASTDTQYF.

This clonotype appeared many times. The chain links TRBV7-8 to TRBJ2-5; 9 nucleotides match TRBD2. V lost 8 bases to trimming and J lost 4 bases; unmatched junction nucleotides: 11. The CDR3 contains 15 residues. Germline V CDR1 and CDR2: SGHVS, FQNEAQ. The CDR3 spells CASSPSRGGRETQYF. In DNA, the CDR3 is TGTGCCAGCTCCCCTTCGCGGGGGGGCCGAGAGACCCAGTACTTC. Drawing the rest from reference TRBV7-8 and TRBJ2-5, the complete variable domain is GAGVSQSPRYKVAKRGQDVALRCDPISGHVSLFWYQQALGQGPEFLTYFQNEAQLDKSGLPSDRFFAERPEGSVSTLKIQRTQQEDSAVYLCASSPSRGGRETQYFGPGTRLLVL.

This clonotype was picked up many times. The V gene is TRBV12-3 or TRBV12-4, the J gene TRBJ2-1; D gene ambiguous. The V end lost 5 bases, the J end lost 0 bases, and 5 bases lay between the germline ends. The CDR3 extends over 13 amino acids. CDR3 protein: CASSQSSYNEQFF. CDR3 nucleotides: TGTGCCAGCAGTCAGAGCTCCTACAATGAGCAGTTCTTC.

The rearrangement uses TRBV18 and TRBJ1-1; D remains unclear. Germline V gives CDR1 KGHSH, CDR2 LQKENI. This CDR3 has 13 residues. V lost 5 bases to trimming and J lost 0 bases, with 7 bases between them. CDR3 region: CASSEGLNTEAFF. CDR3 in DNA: TGTGCCAGCTCAGAGGGCCTGAACACTGAAGCTTTCTTT.

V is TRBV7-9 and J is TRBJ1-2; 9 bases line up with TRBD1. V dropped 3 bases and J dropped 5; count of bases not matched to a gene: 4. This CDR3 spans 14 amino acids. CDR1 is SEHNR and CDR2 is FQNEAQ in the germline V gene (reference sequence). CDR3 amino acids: CASSLGQGVYGYTF. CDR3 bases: TGTGCCAGCAGCTTGGGACAGGGTGTATATGGCTACACCTTC.

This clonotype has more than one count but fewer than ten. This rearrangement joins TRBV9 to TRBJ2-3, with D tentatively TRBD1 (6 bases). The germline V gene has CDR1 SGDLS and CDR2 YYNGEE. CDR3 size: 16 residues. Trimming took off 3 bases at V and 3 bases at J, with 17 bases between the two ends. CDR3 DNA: TGTGCCAGCAGCGCCCAGCCCTTGGGGGCGACAGATACGCAGTATTTT. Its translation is CASSAQPLGATDTQYF.